The 25 T cell receptor beta chains below come from one sample, sequenced in a study of blood T cells in healthy people across ages. Together with a sample-barcoded 5' primer, a J-beta primer mix was included in a second PCR lasting 7 to 11 cycles. TCRdb called the 5' RACE reads again in MiXCR, with one record for every CDR3 protein. The sample shows about 600,000 distinct CDR3 sequences, around half of them seen only once. Sequencing was carried out using blood. The receptors shown here come from a man older than 75 in good health.

The chain employs TRBV7-3 and TRBJ1-1, with a possible D match to TRBD1 (6 bases). Germline V lookup: CDR1 SGHTA, CDR2 FQGTGA. This CDR3 spans 14 amino acids. V lost 0 bases and J lost 10, with 15 bases in between. The DNA of the CDR3 is TGTGCCAGCAGCTTAACGTCGGGGGCAGGTGTAGCTTTCTTT. Protein product: CASSLTSGAGVAFF.

This clonotype was recorded many times. The chain joins TRBV2 to TRBJ2-7; no clear D gene. The V and J ends lost 10 bases and 3 bases respectively, with 13 bases between them. The CDR3 consists of 12 residues. Per germline, CDR1 SNHLY and CDR2 FYNNEI. CDR3 nucleotide sequence: TGTGCCACGGGCCCAACCCGCTACGAGCAGTACTTC. It translates to CATGPTRYEQYF.

The chain is built from TRBV21-1 and TRBJ1-4. TRBV21-1 is given as a pseudogene. The CDR3 has 14 amino acids. Written as DNA, the CDR3 is TGTGCCAGCAGAGAAGGGAAATTTGGCGAAAAACTGTTTTTT. Translating gives CASREGKFGEKLFF.

The V gene is TRBV11-1, the J gene TRBJ1-2; D gene unclear. V dropped 5 bases and J dropped 4 bases, with 20 bases sitting between them. The germline gives CDR1 SGHAT, CDR2 FQDESV (reference sequence). The CDR3 has 16 residues. This CDR3 is CASSPRSAAWGYGYTF. The CDR3, as DNA: TGTGCCAGCAGCCCCCGGTCCGCAGCTTGGGGCTATGGCTACACCTTC.

This sequence joins TRBV20-1 and TRBJ1-5; possibly TRBD1 for D (5 bases). Germline CDR1 DFQATT, CDR2 SNEGSKA (reference sequence). Trimming took 3 bases from V and 6 from J, leaving 12 bases between them. The CDR3 extends over 13 amino acids. The CDR3 region is CSASPRGGQPQHF. The CDR3 nucleotides read TGCAGTGCTAGTCCCCGGGGGGGTCAGCCCCAGCATTTT.

This clonotype appeared a single time. The chain links TRBV7-2 to TRBJ2-5; D ambiguous. Germline V gives CDR1 SGHTA, CDR2 FQGNSA. The CDR3 is made up of 13 amino acids. Trimming removed 5 bases at V and 6 bases at J, with 13 bases between. The CDR3 region has the DNA TGTGCCAGCAGCGCCACCAGGACCAAGACCCAGTACTTC. This translates into CASSATRTKTQYF. The complete variable domain, with remaining parts taken from reference TRBV7-2 and TRBJ2-5, reads GAGVSQSPSNKVTEKGKDVELRCDPISGHTALYWYRQSLGQGLEFLIYFQGNSAPDKSGLPSDRFSAERTGGSVSTLTIQRTQQEDSAVYLCASSATRTKTQYFGPGTRLLVL.

This clonotype was seen only once. The rearrangement uses TRBV14 and TRBJ2-1, with 8 bases fitting TRBD1. Trimming at V came to 3 bases and at J to 9 bases, leaving 7 bases not matched to a gene. The germline gives CDR1 SGHDN, CDR2 FVKESK. This CDR3 comprises 14 residues. CDR3 sequence reads: CASSQNRGVSEQFF. CDR3 bases: TGTGCCAGCAGCCAGAACAGGGGGGTCAGTGAGCAGTTCTTC. Full variable domain (rest looked up from reference TRBV14 and TRBJ2-1): EAGVTQFPSHSVIEKGQTVTLRCDPISGHDNLYWYRRVMGKEIKFLLHFVKESKQDESGMPNNRFLAERTGGTYSTLKVQPAELEDSGVYFCASSQNRGVSEQFFGPGTRLTVL.

This clonotype has just a few counts. V and J are TRBV7-2 and TRBJ2-7, with D maybe TRBD2 (7 bases). Trimming removed 5 bases from V and 2 bases from J, with 19 bases in between. The germline V gene has CDR1 SGHTA and CDR2 FQGNSA. This CDR3 contains 16 residues. For the CDR3, the DNA is TGTGCCAGCAGCAGGGGGGGTTATAGCCTCACCTACGAGCAGTACTTC. Protein: CASSRGGYSLTYEQYF.

The V call is TRBV6-2 or TRBV6-3, the J call TRBJ1-5; TRBD1 matches 10 bases. With 2 bases clipped from V and 7 bases from J, the junction kept 8 bases outside the gene matches. Looked up from germline, CDR1 is MNHEY and CDR2 is SVGEGT. The CDR3 runs to 16 residues. The CDR3: CASSYGGQGSRQPQHF. The CDR3 nucleotides are TGTGCCAGCAGTTACGGGGGACAGGGGTCAAGGCAGCCCCAGCATTTT.

J is TRBJ1-6 and V is TRBV3-1; 9 bases match TRBD1. Germline CDR1 LGHDT, CDR2 YNNKEL (reference sequence). This CDR3 region has 16 residues. Trimming took 2 bases from V and 10 from J; bases not matched to a gene: 9. The CDR3 is CASSQFWTGENSPLHF. CDR3 bases: TGTGCCAGCAGCCAATTTTGGACAGGGGAAAACTCACCCCTCCACTTT.

The chain has TRBV7-2 and TRBJ1-4, with 7 bases aligning to TRBD1. The length of the CDR3 is 16 residues. Germline CDR1 reads SGHTA; CDR2 reads FQGNSA. Losses at the gene ends were 4 bases for V and 7 bases for J; bases not matched to a gene: 12. The chain's CDR3 is CASSSRSAGGLEKLFF. CDR3 sequence (DNA): TGTGCCAGCAGCTCGCGATCTGCAGGGGGTCTTGAAAAACTGTTTTTT.

The rearrangement joins TRBV4-1 to TRBJ2-5, with D maybe TRBD2 (6 bases). Germline V CDR1 and CDR2: MGHRA, YSYEKL. The CDR3 runs 15 residues. V was pared by 0 bases and J by 1 base, with 9 bases between. This CDR3 is CASSQDQRVQETQYF. The DNA for the CDR3 is TGCGCCAGCAGCCAAGATCAGCGGGTCCAAGAGACCCAGTACTTC.

The chain combines TRBV2 with TRBJ1-1, with TRBD1 matching over 8 bases. Germline V CDR1 and CDR2: SNHLY, FYNNEI. J gave up 7 bases and V 6 bases, and 7 bases lay outside the gene matches. This CDR3 region has 13 residues. In nucleotides, the CDR3 is TGTGCCAGCAGAGTGACAGGGGTAGATGAAGCTTTCTTT. Protein: CASRVTGVDEAFF. Full variable domain (missing parts from reference TRBV2 and TRBJ1-1): EPEVTQTPSHQVTQMGQEVILRCVPISNHLYFYWYRQILGQKVEFLVSFYNNEISEKSEIFDDQFSVERPDGSNFTLKIRSTKLEDSAMYFCASRVTGVDEAFFGQGTRLTVV.

The V gene is TRBV9, the J gene TRBJ2-1, with TRBD1 matching over 7 bases. The CDR3 length is 14 residues. Germline V gives CDR1 SGDLS, CDR2 YYNGEE. V lost 3 bases and J lost 5; bases outside the gene matches: 5. The CDR3 sequence is CASSAGTANNEQFF. The CDR3 nucleotides are TGTGCCAGCAGCGCCGGGACAGCAAACAATGAGCAGTTCTTC. The full variable domain, in which reference TRBV9 and TRBJ2-1 provide the parts outside the CDR3, is DSGVTQTPKHLITATGQRVTLRCSPRSGDLSVYWYQQSLDQGLQFLIQYYNGEERAKGNILERFSAQQFPDLHSELNLSSLELGDSALYFCASSAGTANNEQFFGPGTRLTVL.

The chain employs TRBV29-1 and TRBJ2-2; D is unclear. V shed 7 bases and J shed 1 base, with 7 bases lying between them. This CDR3 has 12 residues. Germline CDR1 reads SQVTM; CDR2 reads ANQGSEA. CDR3 region: CSAQLNTGELFF. CDR3 nucleotide sequence: TGCAGCGCACAGCTGAACACCGGGGAGCTGTTTTTT.

This clonotype was counted once. The chain has TRBV5-6 and TRBJ1-1; no reliable D call. Trimming removed 0 bases at V and 9 bases at J, with 9 bases between. The CDR3 length is 12 residues. Germline CDR1 and CDR2: SGHDT and YYEEEE. The chain's CDR3 is CASSLVADKAFF. CDR3 bases: TGTGCCAGCAGCTTGGTGGCAGACAAAGCTTTCTTT. Filled out from reference TRBV5-6 and TRBJ1-1, the complete variable domain reads DAGVTQSPTHLIKTRGQQVTLRCSPKSGHDTVSWYQQALGQGPQFIFQYYEEEERQRGNFPDRFSGHQFPNYSSELNVNALLLGDSALYLCASSLVADKAFFGQGTRLTVV.

V gene TRBV3-1 combines with J gene TRBJ2-5; D is unclear. The end of the DNA is better explained by TRBJ2-7, so the J call may be wrong. Germline V lookup: CDR1 LGHDT, CDR2 YNNKEL (reference sequence). The length of the CDR3 is 14 residues. CDR3 in amino acids: CASTMASLSYEQYF. The CDR3 DNA reads as TGTGCCAGCACGATGGCCTCTCTTTCCTACGAGCAGTACTTC.

This chain connects TRBV5-1 to TRBJ2-7; 9 nucleotides align to TRBD1. The junction had 7 bases not matched to a gene; V was cut back by 0 bases and J by 3 bases. Germline V gene lookup returns CDR1 SGHRS and CDR2 YFSETQ. CDR3 length: 16 residues. The CDR3 DNA follows: TGCGCCAGCAGCTTGGCACCGGGACAGGGATTCTACGAGCAGTACTTC. Translation gives CASSLAPGQGFYEQYF.

This clonotype was picked up a small number of times. The chain combines TRBV7-9 with TRBJ2-7, with 12 bases matching TRBD1. The germline CDR1 and CDR2 sequences are SEHNR and FQNEAQ (reference sequence). This CDR3 contains 15 residues. The V gene end was trimmed by 6 bases and the J gene end by 4 bases; junction bases not matched to a gene: 7. For the CDR3, the DNA is TGTGCCAGCAGTCACCCGGGACAGGGGGCTTACGAGCAGTACTTC. Translating it yields CASSHPGQGAYEQYF.

This clonotype has more than one count but fewer than ten. The chain has TRBV20-1 and TRBJ2-7; D is unresolved. V dropped 6 bases and J dropped 3 bases, with 9 bases sitting between them. From germline, CDR1 is DFQATT and CDR2 SNEGSKA (reference sequence). CDR3 size: 11 residues. CDR3 coding DNA: TGCAGTGCCCTAGAATACTACGAGCAGTACTTC. Encoded protein: CSALEYYEQYF.

V and J are TRBV20-1 and TRBJ1-5; weak D call: TRBD1 (5 bases). Trimming took off 0 bases at V and 4 bases at J, with 16 bases between the two ends. In germline, CDR1 is DFQATT, CDR2 SNEGSKA (reference sequence). This CDR3 is built from 16 residues. CDR3 region: CSARDSKGPNNQPQHF. The CDR3 DNA reads as TGCAGTGCTAGAGATTCTAAGGGGCCGAATAATCAGCCCCAGCATTTT.

The chain uses TRBV6-5 and TRBJ2-2, with no clear D. The CDR3 covers 14 residues. Between the trimmed V and J ends, which lost 1 base and 6 bases, there was a span of 9 bases. CDR1 and CDR2 (germline): MNHEY, SVGAGI. CDR3 loop: CASSYLTAAGELFF. As DNA, the CDR3 is TGTGCCAGCAGTTACTTGACGGCGGCCGGGGAGCTGTTTTTT.

This clonotype has a single count. This chain links TRBV29-1 with TRBJ2-1; 10 nucleotides agree with TRBD1. Germline lookup yields CDR1 SQVTM and CDR2 ANQGSEA. The CDR3 has 14 residues. With V trimmed by 7 bases and J by 10 bases, 13 bases remained unmatched. CDR3 protein: CSAGKGQGSVEQFF. In DNA form, the CDR3 reads TGCAGCGCTGGCAAGGGACAGGGGTCCGTAGAGCAGTTCTTC.

The chain joins TRBV5-1 to TRBJ2-1, with D possibly matching TRBD2 (6 bases). The CDR3 consists of 15 residues. Germline V CDR1 and CDR2: SGHRS, YFSETQ. Trimming left V 4 bases short and J 0 bases short, with 11 bases between. As DNA, the CDR3 is TGCGCCAGCAGCGCCGACGGGAGCTCCTACAATGAGCAGTTCTTC. It translates to CASSADGSSYNEQFF.

J is TRBJ2-7 and V is TRBV7-2; maybe TRBD1 (5 bases). Trimming cost V 1 base and J 0 bases, with 13 bases left between them. This CDR3 contains 16 residues. Germline-derived CDR1 and CDR2 are SGHTA and FQGNSA. CDR3 DNA sequence: TGTGCCAGCAGCTTAGAAGCCAGGGCCATCTCCTACGAGCAGTACTTC. Residues: CASSLEARAISYEQYF.